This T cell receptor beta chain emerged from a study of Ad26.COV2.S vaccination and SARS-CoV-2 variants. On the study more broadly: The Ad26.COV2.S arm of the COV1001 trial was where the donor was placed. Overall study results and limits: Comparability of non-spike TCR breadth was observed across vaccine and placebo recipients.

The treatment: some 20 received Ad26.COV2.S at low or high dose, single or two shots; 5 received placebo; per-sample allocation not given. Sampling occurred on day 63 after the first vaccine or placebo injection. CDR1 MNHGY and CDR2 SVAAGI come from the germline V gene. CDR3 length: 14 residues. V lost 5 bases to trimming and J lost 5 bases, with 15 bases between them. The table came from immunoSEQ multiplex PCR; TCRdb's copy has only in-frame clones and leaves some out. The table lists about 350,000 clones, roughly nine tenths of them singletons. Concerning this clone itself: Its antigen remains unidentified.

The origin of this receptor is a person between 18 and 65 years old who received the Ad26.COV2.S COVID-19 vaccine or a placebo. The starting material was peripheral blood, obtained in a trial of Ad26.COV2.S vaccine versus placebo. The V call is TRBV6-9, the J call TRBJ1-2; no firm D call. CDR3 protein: CASSTGRWRYGYTF. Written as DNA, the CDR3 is TGTGCCAGCAGTACCGGACGGTGGAGGTATGGCTACACCTTC.